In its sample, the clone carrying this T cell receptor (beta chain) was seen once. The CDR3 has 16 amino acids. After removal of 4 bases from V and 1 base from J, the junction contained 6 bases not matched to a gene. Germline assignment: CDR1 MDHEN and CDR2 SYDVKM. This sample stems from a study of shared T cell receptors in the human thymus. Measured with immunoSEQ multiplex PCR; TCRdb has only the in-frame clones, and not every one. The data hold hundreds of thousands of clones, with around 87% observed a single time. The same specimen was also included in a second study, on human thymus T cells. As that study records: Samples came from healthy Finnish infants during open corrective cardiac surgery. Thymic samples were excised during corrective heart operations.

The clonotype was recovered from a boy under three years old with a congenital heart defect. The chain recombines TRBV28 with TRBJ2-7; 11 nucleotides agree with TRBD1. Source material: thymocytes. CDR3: CASSSWTGGASYEQYF. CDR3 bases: TGTGCCAGCAGTTCGTGGACAGGGGGCGCGTCCTACGAGCAGTACTTC.